Below, one T cell receptor (beta chain) is given with its context. This record belongs to a study of regulatory T cells in long-lasting Graves disease. As for the study in general: Newly diagnosed Graves' patients had under 3 months of antithyroid drugs.

Time point indicated: newly diagnosed GD, antithyroid drugs for less than 3 months. The TCR library was made from RNA that had been extracted from PBMCs in TRIzol. Diagnosing Graves' disease relied on the American Thyroid Association guidelines. The V and J ends lost 1 base and 0 bases, in that order; junction bases with no gene match: 6. Germline assignment: CDR1 SGHNT and CDR2 YYREEE (reference sequence). CDR3 length: 17 amino acids. Combining iRepertoire HTBI primers with Arm-PCR of CDR3 regions, the authors built TCR beta libraries. TCRdb used MiXCR to reprocess the multiplex PCR reads, holding one entry per CDR3 protein. The data hold approximately 360,000 distinct CDR3 sequences, with about 10% observed a single time. These sequences were also reported in another study, on T cells in Graves' hyperthyroidism and ophthalmopathy. From that paper: No progression to ophthalmopathy during 18 months of follow-up defined stable disease. Uncontrolled infection, other autoimmune disease, pregnancy and lactation each barred patients from inclusion.

This TCR derives from a woman between 18 and 30 years old with Graves disease. The input for sequencing was peripheral blood mononuclear cells (PBMCs), taken at new diagnosis, from a patient treated with antithyroid drugs. The chain recombines TRBV5-4 with TRBJ2-7; 11 nucleotides agree with TRBD2. CDR3 sequence (DNA): TGTGCCAGCAGCTTGAAAGGACTAGCGGGCGTCTCCTACGAGCAGTACTTC. Protein: CASSLKGLAGVSYEQYF. The full variable domain, its missing parts supplied by reference TRBV5-4 and TRBJ2-7, is ETGVTQSPTHLIKTRGQQVTLRCSSQSGHNTVSWYQQALGQGPQFIFQYYREEENGRGNFPPRFSGLQFPNYSSELNVNALELDDSALYLCASSLKGLAGVSYEQYFGPGTRLTVT.